These 30 T cell receptor beta chains were all obtained from the same sample, sequenced in a study of T-cell memory formation after mild COVID-19. TCRdb processed the 5' RACE reads anew with MiXCR; each CDR3 protein has one entry. The sample lists more than 80,000 distinct CDR3 sequences, around 11% occurring once. Sequencing was carried out using PBMCs or a T cell subset sorted from them (not recorded which). All receptors derive from an adult woman who had mild COVID-19 (a few samples of this study predate the infection). Cell type and time point are not known.

J is TRBJ2-7 and V is TRBV5-1; 8 bases are shared with TRBD1. The CDR3 sequence is 14 residues long. J gave up 5 bases and V 4 bases, and 8 bases lay outside the gene matches. Germline V gives CDR1 SGHRS, CDR2 YFSETQ. The CDR3 protein is CASSNPGGLDEQYF. DNA for the CDR3: TGCGCCAGCAGCAATCCAGGGGGCTTGGACGAGCAGTACTTC.

This clonotype has more than one count but fewer than ten. This chain connects TRBV7-6 to TRBJ1-4; TRBD1 agrees at 8 bases. This CDR3 is 14 amino acids long. V shed 8 bases and J 4 bases; nucleotides not matched to a gene: 6. Germline values: CDR1 SGHVS, CDR2 FNYEAQ. This chain's CDR3 is CASGGQGFNEKLFF. The CDR3 DNA follows: TGTGCCAGCGGCGGACAGGGATTTAATGAAAAACTGTTTTTT.

In its sample, this clonotype was seen a few times. The V and J genes are TRBV7-9 and TRBJ2-3; 13 nucleotides line up with TRBD2. CDR1 is SEHNR and CDR2 is FQNEAQ in the germline V gene (reference sequence). Trimming at V came to 4 bases and at J to 10 bases, leaving 11 bases not matched to a gene. There are 16 residues in the CDR3. The CDR3 loop is CASSSLAGLAGDAQYF. The CDR3 DNA sequence: TGTGCCAGCAGCTCCCTGGCCGGACTAGCGGGAGACGCGCAGTATTTT.

This clonotype was found a few times. This rearrangement joins TRBV12-3 or TRBV12-4 to TRBJ2-2, with no clear D. Trimming took off 3 bases at V and 5 bases at J, with 10 bases between the two ends. The CDR3 is made up of 14 amino acids. The CDR3 protein is CASSFRAETGELFF. The CDR3 nucleotides read TGTGCCAGCAGTTTCCGAGCAGAAACCGGGGAGCTGTTTTTT.

This clonotype appeared a few times. The rearrangement joins TRBV7-6 to TRBJ2-7; no clear D. Trimming stripped 2 bases from V and 0 bases from J, with 8 bases between. Germline V gene sequence: CDR1 SGHVS, CDR2 FNYEAQ. The length of the CDR3 is 14 residues. Here the CDR3 reads CASSLQDSSYEQYF. As DNA, the CDR3 is TGTGCCAGCAGCTTACAGGATTCCTCCTACGAGCAGTACTTC.

This clonotype was found many times. The chain carries TRBV29-1 and TRBJ2-6; 9 bases match TRBD1. This CDR3 is 16 amino acids long. The V segment lost 4 bases and the J segment 0 bases; nucleotides outside the gene matches: 4. Germline V gene lookup returns CDR1 SQVTM and CDR2 ANQGSEA. The CDR3 spells CSVVDRGTSGANVLTF. CDR3 nucleotides: TGCAGCGTTGTTGACAGGGGGACCTCTGGGGCCAACGTCCTGACTTTC.

This clonotype occurred a few times. The chain combines TRBV4-1 with TRBJ2-7, with a possible D match to TRBD2 (6 bases). The CDR3 is 15 amino acids. Germline V gene lookup returns CDR1 MGHRA and CDR2 YSYEKL. With 5 bases removed from V and 2 bases from J, the gap between germline ends came to 16 bases. CDR3 residues: CASSYNRDSPYEQYF. CDR3 nucleotide sequence: TGCGCCAGCAGCTATAACCGGGACTCCCCCTACGAGCAGTACTTC.

There are a few counts of this clonotype. The rearrangement joins TRBV7-9 to TRBJ2-3, with 9 bases aligning to TRBD2. The length of the CDR3 is 17 residues. The junction had 6 bases not matched to a gene; V was cut back by 2 bases and J by 0 bases. From germline, CDR1 is SEHNR and CDR2 FQNEAQ (reference sequence). The CDR3 bases are TGTGCCAGCAGCTTACCCTATAGCGGGGGAAGCACAGATACGCAGTATTTT. It codes for CASSLPYSGGSTDTQYF.

V gene TRBV20-1 combines with J gene TRBJ2-7; D gene uncertain. CDR1 and CDR2 (germline): DFQATT, SNEGSKA (reference sequence). V lost 2 bases and J 1 base, leaving 9 bases between the germline ends. The CDR3 sequence is 13 residues long. DNA of the CDR3: TGCAGTGCTAGAATTCAGGATTCCTACGAGCAGTACTTC. This translates into CSARIQDSYEQYF.

This clonotype was observed a few times. V usage is TRBV30 and J usage is TRBJ2-7; D is undetermined. The V gene lost 3 bases and the J gene lost 3 bases, with 9 bases spanning the gap. Germline V lookup: CDR1 GTSNPN, CDR2 SVGIG (reference sequence). CDR3 size: 12 residues. DNA of the CDR3: TGTGCCTGGAGCTCCTACGGCTACGAGCAGTACTTC. It translates to CAWSSYGYEQYF.

This clonotype occurred a few times. The chain combines TRBV9 with TRBJ1-1, with D perhaps matching TRBD1 (6 bases). Germline V gene data show CDR1 as SGDLS and CDR2 as YYNGEE. The CDR3 totals 14 residues. V lost 4 bases and J 9 bases, leaving 19 bases between the germline ends. CDR3 sequence (DNA): TGTGCCAGCAGCTCCGACGACAGGTGGTTCAAAGCTTTCTTT. Protein product: CASSSDDRWFKAFF.

The gene calls are TRBV2 and TRBJ1-2; 7 bases map to TRBD1. With 8 bases clipped from V and 0 bases from J, the junction kept 12 bases outside the gene matches. Looked up from germline, CDR1 is SNHLY and CDR2 is FYNNEI. The CDR3 length is 16 residues. The CDR3 region is CASYETRDRPNYGYTF. For the CDR3, the DNA is TGTGCCAGCTACGAGACCCGGGACAGACCTAACTATGGCTACACCTTC.

The V call is TRBV4-1, the J call TRBJ2-1; 9 bases are a match to TRBD1. Germline-derived CDR1 and CDR2 are MGHRA and YSYEKL. The J segment lost 7 bases and the V segment lost 2 bases, leaving 3 bases of the junction unmatched. CDR3 length equals 14 residues. This CDR3 is CASSQRDRENEQFF. As DNA, the CDR3 is TGCGCCAGCAGCCAACGGGACAGGGAGAATGAGCAGTTCTTC.

The chain uses TRBV11-2 and TRBJ2-7; D remains ambiguous. V shed 6 bases and J shed 2 bases, with 8 bases lying between them. Germline lookup yields CDR1 SGHAT and CDR2 FQNNGV. This CDR3 comprises 12 residues. CDR3 bases: TGTGCCAGCAGTGGCAGTACCTACGAGCAGTACTTC. Its translation is CASSGSTYEQYF.

The table lists this clonotype with many counts. The chain employs TRBV20-1 and TRBJ2-1; TRBD1 matches at 8 bases. Germline values: CDR1 DFQATT, CDR2 SNEGSKA (reference sequence). CDR3 length: 13 amino acids. The V and J ends lost 7 bases and 3 bases, in that order; junction bases with no gene match: 5. The CDR3 DNA follows: TGCAGTGTCCCGACAGGGGTCTACAATGAGCAGTTCTTC. This sequence encodes CSVPTGVYNEQFF.

This chain joins TRBV12-3 or TRBV12-4 and TRBJ2-7; 12 nucleotides agree with TRBD2. Trimming took 6 bases from V and 6 from J; bases not matched to a gene: 9. The CDR3 contains 15 residues. The CDR3 region has the DNA TGTGCCAGCAGCCGGCCTAGCGGGGGGGCTCTCGAGCAGTACTTC. Its protein is CASSRPSGGALEQYF.

In this sample, this clonotype turned up a few times. The chain recombines TRBV30 with TRBJ2-2; unclear D gene. CDR1 GTSNPN and CDR2 SVGIG come from the germline V gene (reference sequence). Trimming removed 0 bases from V and 6 bases from J, with 2 bases in between. The CDR3 has 11 residues. CDR3 amino acids: CAWSVPGELFF. In DNA, the CDR3 is TGTGCCTGGAGTGTACCCGGGGAGCTGTTTTTT.

This clonotype has a count of ten or more. The rearrangement joins TRBV5-1 to TRBJ2-3; maybe TRBD1 (5 bases). V gave up 0 bases and J gave up 2 bases, with 10 bases separating them. The germline gives CDR1 SGHRS, CDR2 YFSETQ. The CDR3 totals 15 residues. CDR3: CASSLATEYTDTQYF. The CDR3 nucleotides read TGCGCCAGCAGCTTGGCGACAGAATACACAGATACGCAGTATTTT.

This clonotype was observed a few times. The genes are TRBV27 and TRBJ2-7; TRBD2 aligns across 7 bases. The CDR3 totals 15 residues. Trimming cost V 3 bases and J 5 bases; bases outside gene matches: 10. Germline V gives CDR1 MNHEY, CDR2 SMNVEV (reference sequence). Written as DNA, the CDR3 is TGTGCCAGCAGTTTCTGGCGGGAGTCTTTCCACGAGCAGTACTTC. It encodes CASSFWRESFHEQYF.

Only a few counts were recorded for this clonotype. This CDR3 is CASSMGYSYEQYF. DNA of the CDR3: TGTGCCAGTAGTATGGGATATTCCTACGAGCAGTACTTC. This rearrangement joins TRBV19 to TRBJ2-7; D not resolved. With 3 bases removed from V and 1 base from J, the gap between germline ends came to 7 bases. The CDR3 runs 13 residues. Per germline, CDR1 LNHDA and CDR2 SQIVND (reference sequence).

CDR3 in amino acids: CASSPRDFDRDEQFF. The CDR3 DNA sequence: TGTGCCAGCAGCCCCCGGGACTTTGATAGGGATGAGCAGTTCTTC. The V call is TRBV13, the J call TRBJ2-1, with TRBD2 as a possible D gene (6 bases). This CDR3 has 15 amino acids. The V end was cut by 5 bases, the J end by 8 bases, with 19 bases between. In germline, CDR1 is PRHDT, CDR2 FYEKMQ (reference sequence).

This clonotype was observed a few times. The J gene is TRBJ2-7, the V gene TRBV5-1; 7 nucleotides line up with TRBD2. V gave up 0 bases and J gave up 2 bases; unmatched junction bases: 5. The CDR3 contains 15 residues. In germline, CDR1 is SGHRS, CDR2 YFSETQ. CDR3 coding DNA: TGCGCCAGCAGCTTGGCTGGCGGGGGAACCTACGAGCAGTACTTC. It translates to CASSLAGGGTYEQYF. The full variable domain, in which reference TRBV5-1 and TRBJ2-7 provide the parts outside the CDR3, is KAGVTQTPRYLIKTRGQQVTLSCSPISGHRSVSWYQQTPGQGLQFLFEYFSETQRNKGNFPGRFSGRQFSNSRSEMNVSTLELGDSALYLCASSLAGGGTYEQYFGPGTRLTVT.

This clonotype came up a few times. The chain combines TRBV7-9 with TRBJ2-7; 8 positions agree with TRBD1. J gave up 3 bases and V 1 base, and 5 bases lay outside the gene matches. The germline V gene encodes CDR1 SEHNR and CDR2 FQNEAQ (reference sequence). The CDR3 is made up of 15 amino acids. CDR3 in DNA: TGTGCCAGCAGCTTAGGGACAGGGATCAACTACGAGCAGTACTTC. This codes for CASSLGTGINYEQYF.

This clonotype was counted a few times. V gene TRBV10-3 combines with J gene TRBJ2-3; 9 bases are shared with TRBD1. The J segment lost 2 bases and the V segment lost 3 bases, leaving 9 bases of the junction unmatched. The CDR3 has 17 amino acids. From germline, CDR1 is ENHRY and CDR2 SYGVKD. The CDR3 spells CAISDRDRVEYTDTQYF. DNA for the CDR3: TGTGCCATCAGTGATCGGGACAGGGTTGAATACACAGATACGCAGTATTTT.

A few counts support this clonotype. This chain uses TRBV11-3 with TRBJ2-3, with 8 bases lining up with TRBD1. Germline lookup yields CDR1 SGHNT and CDR2 YENEEA. The CDR3 loop spans 16 amino acids. Losses at the gene ends were 4 bases for V and 5 bases for J; bases not matched to a gene: 11. The CDR3 sequence: CASSSLRTGPKDTQYF. CDR3 DNA sequence: TGTGCCAGCAGCTCTCTCCGGACAGGGCCGAAAGATACGCAGTATTTT.

The gene calls are TRBV10-3 and TRBJ2-2; D unclear. V was trimmed by 1 base and J by 0 bases, leaving 6 bases between them. Germline V gives CDR1 ENHRY, CDR2 SYGVKD. This CDR3 comprises 15 residues. CDR3 in DNA: TGTGCCATCAGTGAGTACCCGCCGAACACCGGGGAGCTGTTTTTT. It specifies CAISEYPPNTGELFF.

This clonotype was detected only a few times. The chain couples TRBV7-2 to TRBJ1-1, with no clear D. V was pared by 5 bases and J by 4 bases, with 17 bases between. Germline lookup yields CDR1 SGHTA and CDR2 FQGNSA. The CDR3 spans 15 residues. CDR3 amino acids: CASSPPRRGVTEAFF. Here the CDR3 DNA reads TGTGCCAGCAGCCCCCCTCGTCGGGGAGTCACTGAAGCTTTCTTT.

CDR3 nucleotide sequence: TGTGCCAGCAGCTTACTAGTACGTCTAGAGACCCAGTACTTC. Residues: CASSLLVRLETQYF. The rearrangement links TRBV5-5 to TRBJ2-5; TRBD2 is a possible D gene (5 bases). Germline V CDR1 and CDR2: SGHKS, YYEKEE (reference sequence). V was shortened by 2 bases and J by 4 bases, with 12 bases between the two germline ends. This CDR3 has 14 amino acids.

This clonotype was detected a few times. This rearrangement joins TRBV7-9 to TRBJ2-7; tentative D call: TRBD2 (7 bases). The CDR3 is made up of 15 amino acids. CDR1 and CDR2 from the germline V gene are SEHNR and FQNEAQ (reference sequence). The V and J ends lost 0 bases and 4 bases respectively, with 13 bases between them. CDR3 sequence: CASSLAQAGAYEQYF. CDR3 coding DNA: TGTGCCAGCAGCTTAGCGCAGGCGGGGGCATACGAGCAGTACTTC.

This clonotype was detected only a few times. The genes are TRBV20-1 and TRBJ2-7; 10 bases match TRBD1. The CDR3 consists of 15 residues. V shed 3 bases, J shed 4 bases, and the junction held 9 bases outside the gene matches. The germline CDR1 and CDR2 sequences are DFQATT and SNEGSKA (reference sequence). CDR3 sequence: CSASSWGTGDYEQYF. In DNA form, the CDR3 reads TGCAGTGCTAGCTCCTGGGGGACAGGGGATTACGAGCAGTACTTC.